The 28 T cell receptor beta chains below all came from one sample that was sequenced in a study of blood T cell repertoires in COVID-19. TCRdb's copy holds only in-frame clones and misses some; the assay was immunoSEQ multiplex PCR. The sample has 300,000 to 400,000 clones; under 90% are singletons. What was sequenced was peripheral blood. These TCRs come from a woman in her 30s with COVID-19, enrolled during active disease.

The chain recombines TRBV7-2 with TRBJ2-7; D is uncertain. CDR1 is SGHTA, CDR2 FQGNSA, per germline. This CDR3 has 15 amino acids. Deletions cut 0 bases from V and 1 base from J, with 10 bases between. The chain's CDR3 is CASSLAGGTSYEQYF. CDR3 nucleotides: TGTGCCAGCAGCTTAGCTGGCGGAACGTCCTACGAGCAGTACTTC.

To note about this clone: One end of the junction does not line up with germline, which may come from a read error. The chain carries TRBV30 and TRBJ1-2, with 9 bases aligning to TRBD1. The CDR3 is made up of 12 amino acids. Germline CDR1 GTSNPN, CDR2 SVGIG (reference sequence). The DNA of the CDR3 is TGTGCCTGGAGTGCGGGACAGGGTAGCGGATCCTTC. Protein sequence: CAWSAGQGSGSF.

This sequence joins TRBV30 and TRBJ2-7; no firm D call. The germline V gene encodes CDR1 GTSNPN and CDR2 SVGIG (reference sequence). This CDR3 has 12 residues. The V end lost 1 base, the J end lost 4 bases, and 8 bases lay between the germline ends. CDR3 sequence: CAWSEAQYEQYF. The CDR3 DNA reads TGTGCCTGGAGTGAAGCCCAATACGAGCAGTACTTC.

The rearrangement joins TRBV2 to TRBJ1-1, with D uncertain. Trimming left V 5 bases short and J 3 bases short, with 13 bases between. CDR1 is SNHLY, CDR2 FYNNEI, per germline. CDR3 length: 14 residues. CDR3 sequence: CASSPLDFYTEAFF. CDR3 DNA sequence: TGTGCCAGCAGTCCATTGGACTTCTACACTGAAGCTTTCTTT.

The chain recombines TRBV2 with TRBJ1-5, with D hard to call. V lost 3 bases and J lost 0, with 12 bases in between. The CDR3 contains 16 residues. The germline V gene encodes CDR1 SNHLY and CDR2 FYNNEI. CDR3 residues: CASSDIEFYSNQPQHF. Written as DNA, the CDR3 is TGTGCCAGCAGTGATATAGAATTTTATAGCAATCAGCCCCAGCATTTT.

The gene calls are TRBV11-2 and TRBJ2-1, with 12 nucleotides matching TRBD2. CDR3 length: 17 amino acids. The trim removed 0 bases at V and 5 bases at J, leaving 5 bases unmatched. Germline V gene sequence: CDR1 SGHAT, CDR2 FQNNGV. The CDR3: CASSLDPLAGGDNEQFF. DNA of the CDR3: TGTGCCAGCAGCTTAGATCCCCTAGCGGGAGGGGACAATGAGCAGTTCTTC.

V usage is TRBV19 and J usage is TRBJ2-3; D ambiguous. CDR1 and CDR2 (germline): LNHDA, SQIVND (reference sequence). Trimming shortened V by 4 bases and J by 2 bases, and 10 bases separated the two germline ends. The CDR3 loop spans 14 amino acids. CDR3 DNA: TGTGCCAGTAGTAGGGCAGCTCTCACAGATACGCAGTATTTT. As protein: CASSRAALTDTQYF.

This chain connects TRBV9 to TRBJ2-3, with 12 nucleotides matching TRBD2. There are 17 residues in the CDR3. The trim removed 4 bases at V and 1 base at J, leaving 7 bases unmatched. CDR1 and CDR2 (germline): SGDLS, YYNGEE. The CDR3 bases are TGTGCCAGCAGCCCTCGGACTAGCGGGATGGGCACAGATACGCAGTATTTT. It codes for CASSPRTSGMGTDTQYF.

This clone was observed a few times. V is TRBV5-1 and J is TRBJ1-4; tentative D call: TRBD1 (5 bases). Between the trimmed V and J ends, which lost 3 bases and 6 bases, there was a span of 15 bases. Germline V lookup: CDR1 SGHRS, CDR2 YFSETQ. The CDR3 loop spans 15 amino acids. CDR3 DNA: TGCGCCAGCAGCTCCCGGGGGAGACGAGATGAAAAACTGTTTTTT. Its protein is CASSSRGRRDEKLFF.

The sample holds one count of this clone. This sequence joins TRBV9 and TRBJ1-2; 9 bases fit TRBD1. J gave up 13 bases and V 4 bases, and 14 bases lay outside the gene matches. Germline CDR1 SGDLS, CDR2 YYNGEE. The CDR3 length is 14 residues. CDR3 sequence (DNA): TGTGCCAGCAGCCGACCGGGACAGGGATCCCGCTCCACCTTC. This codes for CASSRPGQGSRSTF.

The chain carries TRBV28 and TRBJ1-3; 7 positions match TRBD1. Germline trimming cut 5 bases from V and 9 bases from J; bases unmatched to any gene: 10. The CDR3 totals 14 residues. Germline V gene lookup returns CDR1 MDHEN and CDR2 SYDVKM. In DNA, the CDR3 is TGTGCCAGCAGTCTGCGGGACAGATTTTTCACCATATATTTT. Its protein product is CASSLRDRFFTIYF. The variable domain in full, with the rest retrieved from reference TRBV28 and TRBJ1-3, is DVKVTQSSRYLVKRTGEKVFLECVQDMDHENMFWYRQDPGLGLRLIYFSYDVKMKEKGDIPEGYSVSREKKERFSLILESASTNQTSMYLCASSLRDRFFTIYFGEGSWLTVV.

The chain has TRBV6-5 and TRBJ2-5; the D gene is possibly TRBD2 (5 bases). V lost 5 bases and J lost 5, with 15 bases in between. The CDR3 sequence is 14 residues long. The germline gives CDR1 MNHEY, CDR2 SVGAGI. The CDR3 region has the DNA TGTGCCAGCAGTACCCCGGGGAGTAGGGAGACCCAGTACTTC. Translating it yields CASSTPGSRETQYF.

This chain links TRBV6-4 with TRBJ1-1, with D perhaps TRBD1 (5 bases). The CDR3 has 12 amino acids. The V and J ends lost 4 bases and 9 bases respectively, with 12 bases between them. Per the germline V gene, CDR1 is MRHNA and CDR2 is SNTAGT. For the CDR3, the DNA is TGTGCCAGCAGTGTCAGGGTATCGAAAGCTTTCTTT. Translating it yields CASSVRVSKAFF.

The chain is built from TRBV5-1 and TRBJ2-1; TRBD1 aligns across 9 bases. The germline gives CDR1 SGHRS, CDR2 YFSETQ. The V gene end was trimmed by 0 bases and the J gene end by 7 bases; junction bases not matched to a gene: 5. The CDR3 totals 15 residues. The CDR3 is CASSLGGTGLNEQFF. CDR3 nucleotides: TGCGCCAGCAGCTTGGGCGGGACAGGGCTGAATGAGCAGTTCTTC.

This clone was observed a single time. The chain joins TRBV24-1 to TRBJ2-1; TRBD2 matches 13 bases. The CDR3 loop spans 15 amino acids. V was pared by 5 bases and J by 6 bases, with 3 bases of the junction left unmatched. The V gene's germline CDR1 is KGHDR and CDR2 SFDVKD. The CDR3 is CATSGGTSGTNEQFF. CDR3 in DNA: TGTGCCACCAGTGGCGGGACTAGCGGGACCAATGAGCAGTTCTTC.

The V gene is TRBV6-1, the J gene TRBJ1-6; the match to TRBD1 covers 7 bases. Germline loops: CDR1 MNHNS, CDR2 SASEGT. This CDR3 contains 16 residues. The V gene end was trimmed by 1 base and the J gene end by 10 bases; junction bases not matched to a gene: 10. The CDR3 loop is CASSEGVGQPKSPLHF. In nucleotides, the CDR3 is TGTGCCAGCAGTGAAGGTGTGGGACAGCCGAAGTCACCCCTCCACTTT.

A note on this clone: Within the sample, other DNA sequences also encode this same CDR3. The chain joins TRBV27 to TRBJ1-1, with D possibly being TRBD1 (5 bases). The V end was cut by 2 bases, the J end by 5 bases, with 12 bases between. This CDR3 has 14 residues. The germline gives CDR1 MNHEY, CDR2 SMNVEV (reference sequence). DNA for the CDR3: TGTGCCAGCAGTTTAGCGGGGGGGGGAACTGAAGCTTTCTTT. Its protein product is CASSLAGGGTEAFF.

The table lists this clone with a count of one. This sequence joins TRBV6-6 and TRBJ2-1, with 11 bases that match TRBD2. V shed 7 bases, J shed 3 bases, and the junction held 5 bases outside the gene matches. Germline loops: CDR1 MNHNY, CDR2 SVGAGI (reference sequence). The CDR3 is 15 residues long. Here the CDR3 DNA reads TGTGCCAGCACCGTAGCGGGAGGGGACTACAATGAGCAGTTCTTC. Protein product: CASTVAGGDYNEQFF.

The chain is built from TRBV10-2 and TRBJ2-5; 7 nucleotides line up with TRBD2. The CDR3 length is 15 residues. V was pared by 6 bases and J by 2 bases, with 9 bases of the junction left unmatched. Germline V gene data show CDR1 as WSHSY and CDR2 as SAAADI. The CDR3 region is CASRSREGWQETQYF. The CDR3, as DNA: TGCGCCAGCAGATCCAGGGAGGGATGGCAAGAGACCCAGTACTTC.

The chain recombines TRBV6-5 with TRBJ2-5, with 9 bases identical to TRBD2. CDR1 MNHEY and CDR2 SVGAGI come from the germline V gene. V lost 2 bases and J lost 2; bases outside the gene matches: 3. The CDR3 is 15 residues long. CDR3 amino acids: CASSYLAGRQETQYF. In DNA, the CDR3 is TGTGCCAGCAGTTACCTAGCGGGACGACAAGAGACCCAGTACTTC.

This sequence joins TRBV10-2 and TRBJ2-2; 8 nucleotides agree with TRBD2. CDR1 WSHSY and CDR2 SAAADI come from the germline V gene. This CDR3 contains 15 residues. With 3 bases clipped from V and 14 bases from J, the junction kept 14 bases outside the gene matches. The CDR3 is CASSEGSGLAGPLFF. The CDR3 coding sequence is TGCGCCAGCAGTGAAGGGTCTGGGCTAGCGGGCCCCCTGTTTTTT.

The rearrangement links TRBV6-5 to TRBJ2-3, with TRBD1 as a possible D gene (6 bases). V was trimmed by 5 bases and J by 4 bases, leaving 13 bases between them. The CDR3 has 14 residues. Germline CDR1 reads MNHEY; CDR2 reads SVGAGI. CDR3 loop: CASSLLDRPDTQYF. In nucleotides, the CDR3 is TGTGCCAGCAGTCTTCTCGACAGGCCAGATACGCAGTATTTT.

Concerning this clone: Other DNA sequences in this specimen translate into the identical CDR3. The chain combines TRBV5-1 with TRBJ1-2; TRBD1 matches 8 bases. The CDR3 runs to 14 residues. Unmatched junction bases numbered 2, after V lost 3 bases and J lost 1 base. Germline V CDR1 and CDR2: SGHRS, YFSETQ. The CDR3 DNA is TGCGCCAGCAGCTCAGGACAGGGTAACTATGGCTACACCTTC. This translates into CASSSGQGNYGYTF.

The DNA for the CDR3 is TGTGCCAGCAGCTCCCTAGCGGGAAAGTCCTACGAGCAGTACTTC. This gives the protein CASSSLAGKSYEQYF. The J gene is TRBJ2-7, the V gene TRBV5-8; 9 nucleotides line up with TRBD2. The CDR3 runs to 15 residues. Losses at the gene ends were 3 bases for V and 1 base for J; bases not matched to a gene: 5. Germline assignment: CDR1 SGHTS and CDR2 YDEGEE.

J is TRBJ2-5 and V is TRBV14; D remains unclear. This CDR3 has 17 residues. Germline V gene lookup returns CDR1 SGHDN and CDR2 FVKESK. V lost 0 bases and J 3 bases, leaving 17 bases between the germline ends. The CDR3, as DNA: TGTGCCAGCAGCCAAGAACGGAAAGCGCTCCTTGAAGAGACCCAGTACTTC. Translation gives CASSQERKALLEETQYF.

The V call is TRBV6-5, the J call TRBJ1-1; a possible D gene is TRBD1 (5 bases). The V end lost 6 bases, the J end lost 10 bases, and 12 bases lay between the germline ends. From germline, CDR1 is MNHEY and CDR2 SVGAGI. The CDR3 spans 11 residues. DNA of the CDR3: TGTGCCAGCAGGGATACAGGAACAGCTTTCTTT. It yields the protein CASRDTGTAFF.

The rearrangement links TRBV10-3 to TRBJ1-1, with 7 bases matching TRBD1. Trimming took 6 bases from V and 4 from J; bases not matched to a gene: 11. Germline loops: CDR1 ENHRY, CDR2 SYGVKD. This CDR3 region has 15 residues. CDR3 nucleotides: TGTGCCATCAGAGAGACCGGGACAGATGGCACTGAAGCTTTCTTT. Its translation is CAIRETGTDGTEAFF.

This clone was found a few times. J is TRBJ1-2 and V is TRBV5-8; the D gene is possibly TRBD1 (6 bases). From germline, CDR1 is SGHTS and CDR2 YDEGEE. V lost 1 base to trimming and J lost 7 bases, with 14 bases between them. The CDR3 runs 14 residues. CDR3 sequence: CASSLLQGHGGYTF. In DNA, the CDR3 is TGTGCCAGCAGCTTGTTACAGGGCCATGGTGGCTACACCTTC.